The rows below give T cell receptor beta chains drawn from one sample of a study of blood T cell repertoires in COVID-19. Sequencing was performed with immunoSEQ multiplex PCR; in TCRdb, only in-frame clones are kept and a portion is missing. The sample has approximately 170,000 clones; approximately 90% are singletons. Sequencing was carried out using peripheral blood. The receptors originated from a man aged 25 to 45 with acute or convalescent COVID-19. Both conserved end residues are part of each CDR3. Fields, in order: D gene, clone size, CDR3 length, J gene, V gene, CDR3 protein, CDR3 DNA. A D gene is named only where the DNA matches it firmly. Clone sizes are given selectively: once, few, many, or a class where the clone is expanded.

TRBD1	-	15	TRBJ1-2	TRBV5-5	CASSQGQGLNYGYTF	TGTGCCAGCAGCCAGGGACAGGGACTTAACTATGGCTACACCTTC
TRBD1	once	14	TRBJ1-1	TRBV6-5	CASSTTGGAPLAFF	TGTGCCAGCAGTACGACAGGGGGGGCCCCTTTAGCTTTCTTT
TRBD1	-	16	TRBJ1-3	TRBV6-1	CASSVRGTVNGNTIYF	TGTGCCAGCAGTGTTCGGGGGACAGTTAATGGAAACACCATATATTTT
-	-	12	TRBJ1-2	TRBV28	CASSLEGYGYTF	TGTGCCAGCAGTTTGGAGGGGTATGGCTACACCTTC
-	-	14	TRBJ2-3	TRBV28	CATHYGLSTDTQYF	TGTGCCACCCACTACGGGTTAAGCACAGATACGCAGTATTTT
TRBD1	once	15	TRBJ1-3	TRBV6-5	CASRTGQGGRNTIYF	TGTGCCAGCAGGACCGGACAGGGAGGGCGAAACACCATATATTTT
TRBD2	once	13	TRBJ2-1	TRBV29-1	CSVEVAGVNEQFF	TGCAGCGTTGAGGTAGCGGGAGTCAATGAGCAGTTCTTC
TRBD2	-	11	TRBJ2-7	TRBV28	CACREGNEQYF	TGTGCCTGCAGGGAGGGCAACGAGCAGTACTTC
-	-	16	TRBJ1-5	TRBV4-1	CASSQDEGRVGGPQHF	TGCGCCAGCAGCCAAGATGAGGGTAGGGTGGGCGGCCCCCAGCATTTT
TRBD2	once	15	TRBJ2-7	TRBV19	CASSSQRGGSYEQYF	TGTGCCAGTAGCTCCCAGCGGGGGGGGTCCTACGAGCAGTACTTC
TRBD1	-	14	TRBJ2-3	TRBV18	CASSLGGASDTQYF	TGTGCCAGCTCACTAGGGGGCGCCTCAGATACGCAGTATTTT
-	few	16	TRBJ1-2	TRBV21-1	CASSNGAGANFYGYTF	TGTGCCAGCAGCAACGGAGCAGGGGCCAATTTTTATGGCTACACCTTC
-	-	12	TRBJ1-1	TRBV3-1/TRBV3-2	CASRGTNTEAFF	TGTGCCAGCAGGGGCACCAACACTGAAGCTTTCTTT
-	once	16	TRBJ1-4	TRBV6-5	CASSFRQRATNEKLFF	TGTGCCAGCAGTTTTCGACAGCGGGCAACTAATGAAAAACTGTTTTTT
TRBD2	once	15	TRBJ2-7	TRBV28	CASSFGGRARDEQYF	TGTGCCAGCAGTTTCGGAGGGAGGGCCCGGGACGAGCAGTACTTC
TRBD1	-	15	TRBJ1-2	TRBV28	CASSFPGQTSLGYTF	TGTGCCAGCAGTTTTCCGGGACAGACCTCCCTTGGCTACACCTTC
TRBD1	-	15	TRBJ2-7	TRBV27	CASSSRDRGLYEQYF	TGTGCCAGCAGTTCCCGGGACAGGGGGCTCTACGAGCAGTACTTC
TRBD1	-	14	TRBJ2-7	TRBV29-1	CSVVPGTGGSEQYF	TGCAGCGTTGTCCCCGGGACAGGGGGCTCCGAGCAGTACTTC
-	few	14	TRBJ1-3	TRBV5-6	CASSLLQGGNTIYF	TGTGCCAGCAGCTTGTTACAGGGTGGAAACACCATATATTTT
TRBD2	-	17	TRBJ2-3	TRBV9	CASSVAQTSASTDTQYF	TGTGCCAGCAGCGTAGCCCAGACTAGCGCAAGCACAGATACGCAGTATTTT
TRBD2	-	12	TRBJ2-3	TRBV28	CASWDGGDTQYF	TGTGCCAGCTGGGACGGGGGGGATACGCAGTATTTT
TRBD1	-	14	TRBJ1-5	TRBV6-7	CASSLWTGRQPQHF	TGTGCCAGCAGTTTATGGACAGGGCGTCAGCCCCAGCATTTT
-	-	14	TRBJ1-4	TRBV18	CASSPPDRREKLFF	TGTGCCAGCTCACCACCAGACAGGCGTGAAAAACTGTTTTTT
TRBD1	-	16	TRBJ1-6	TRBV27	CASSVTPTGVGSPLHF	TGTGCCAGCAGTGTGACACCTACAGGGGTTGGGTCACCCCTCCACTTT
TRBD1	-	15	TRBJ1-5	TRBV28	CASSGRGTGHQPQHF	TGTGCCAGCAGTGGCCGGGGGACAGGACATCAGCCCCAGCATTTT
TRBD1	-	14	TRBJ1-1	TRBV28	CASSFSSGQGGAFF	TGTGCCAGCAGTTTCTCTTCCGGACAGGGAGGGGCTTTCTTT
TRBD1	-	11	TRBJ1-5	TRBV28	CASSQQGGKHF	TGTGCCAGCAGCCAACAGGGGGGGAAGCATTTT
-	-	15	TRBJ2-2	TRBV5-1	CASSLVSGHTGELFF	TGCGCCAGCAGCTTGGTGAGCGGTCACACCGGGGAGCTGTTTTTT
-	once	12	TRBJ2-1	TRBV4-1	CASSQVLNEQFF	TGCGCCAGCAGCCAAGTTTTAAATGAGCAGTTCTTC
TRBD1	-	16	TRBJ2-7	TRBV7-6	CASSPMGDRAAYEQYF	TGTGCCAGCAGCCCGATGGGGGACAGGGCCGCCTACGAGCAGTACTTC
-	-	14	TRBJ1-3	TRBV6-6	CASVTQGTGNTIYF	TGTGCCAGCGTCACCCAGGGTACGGGAAACACCATATATTTT
TRBD1	-	15	TRBJ1-2	TRBV28	CASRTGTGGVYGYTF	TGTGCCAGCAGAACCGGGACAGGGGGCGTCTATGGCTACACCTTC
TRBD1	-	15	TRBJ2-2	TRBV5-5	CASSFRTGSTGELFF	TGTGCCAGCAGTTTTCGGACAGGGAGCACCGGGGAGCTGTTTTTT
TRBD2	-	16	TRBJ2-3	TRBV3-1/TRBV3-2	CASSRARRGGTDTQYF	TGTGCCAGCAGTCGTGCACGGCGGGGGGGCACAGATACGCAGTATTTT
TRBD1	once	14	TRBJ2-1	TRBV6-5	CATNRDRVSNEQFF	TGTGCCACCAACCGGGACAGGGTCTCGAATGAGCAGTTCTTC
-	-	14	TRBJ2-4	TRBV21-1	CASPPDGRGNIQYF	TGTGCCAGCCCTCCGGACGGGAGAGGAAACATTCAGTACTTC
-	-	13	TRBJ2-7	TRBV3-1/TRBV3-2	CASSRYRGYEQYF	TGTGCCAGCAGCCGTTACCGGGGGTACGAGCAGTACTTC
-	-	14	TRBJ1-1	TRBV5-1	CASSPGDGITEAFF	TGCGCCAGCAGCCCGGGGGATGGTATCACTGAAGCTTTCTTT
TRBD2	-	17	TRBJ2-7	TRBV4-2	CASSQGSGTSGFYEQYF	TGTGCCAGCAGCCAAGGTTCCGGGACTAGCGGATTCTACGAGCAGTACTTC
-	-	16	TRBJ1-5	TRBV23-1	CASSQLPDSSNQPQHF	TGCGCCAGCAGTCAACTTCCGGACAGTAGCAATCAGCCCCAGCATTTT
-	-	17	TRBJ2-3	TRBV30	CAWSVQWSGGGTDTQYF	TGTGCCTGGAGTGTACAGTGGTCGGGGGGCGGGACAGATACGCAGTATTTT
TRBD1	-	12	TRBJ1-2	TRBV7-2	CARKTGAYGYTF	TGTGCCCGAAAGACAGGGGCCTATGGCTACACCTTC
-	-	14	TRBJ1-6	TRBV5-6	CASSLVEGRSPLHF	TGTGCCAGCAGCTTGGTAGAGGGAAGATCACCCCTCCACTTT
TRBD2	-	15	TRBJ2-1	TRBV7-3	CASSLRRGGAHEQFF	TGTGCCAGCAGCTTACGCCGCGGGGGGGCCCATGAGCAGTTCTTC
-	-	14	TRBJ1-4	TRBV9	CASSVSTNQEKLFF	TGTGCCAGCAGCGTATCTACCAATCAAGAAAAACTGTTTTTT
TRBD1	-	14	TRBJ2-7	TRBV2	CASRTGGGSYEQYF	TGTGCCAGCAGGACAGGGGGCGGATCCTACGAGCAGTACTTC
TRBD1	-	13	TRBJ2-7	TRBV19	CASSWGQGYEQYF	TGTGCCAGTAGCTGGGGACAGGGTTACGAGCAGTACTTC
TRBD1	-	13	TRBJ1-5	TRBV12-3/TRBV12-4	CASSLDRGQPQHF	TGTGCCAGCAGTTTAGACAGGGGTCAGCCCCAGCATTTT
-	-	12	TRBJ1-2	TRBV6-5	CASSGQTYGYTF	TGTGCCAGCAGCGGACAGACGTATGGCTACACCTTC
-	once	16	TRBJ1-3	TRBV13	CASSYLTGHSGNTIYF	TGTGCCAGCAGCTACCTAACAGGGCACTCTGGAAACACCATATATTTT
TRBD2	-	16	TRBJ2-6	TRBV7-6	CASSEGGGSGANVLTF	TGTGCCAGCAGCGAAGGCGGGGGCTCTGGGGCCAACGTCCTGACTTTC
-	-	14	TRBJ1-4	TRBV27	CASTTGLANEKLFF	TGTGCCAGCACTACAGGGTTGGCTAATGAAAAACTGTTTTTT
TRBD1	-	15	TRBJ1-1	TRBV18	CASSSGQGRDTEAFF	TGTGCCAGCTCGTCAGGACAGGGAAGGGACACTGAAGCTTTCTTT
-	-	15	TRBJ1-4	TRBV11-2	CASSFIRATNEKLFF	TGTGCCAGCAGCTTTATCAGGGCAACTAATGAAAAACTGTTTTTT
-	-	13	TRBJ1-5	TRBV30	CAWSGALDQPQHF	TGTGCCTGGAGTGGGGCACTAGATCAGCCCCAGCATTTT
TRBD1	-	13	TRBJ2-7	TRBV6-6	CASSYTGGREQYF	TGTGCCAGCAGTTACACAGGGGGAAGGGAGCAGTACTTC
-	once	13	TRBJ1-1	TRBV3-1/TRBV3-2	CASSQVERNEAFF	TGTGCCAGCAGCCAAGTCGAGAGAAACGAAGCTTTCTTT
-	-	15	TRBJ2-3	TRBV7-3	CASSPQGQLGDTQYF	TGTGCCAGCAGCCCTCAGGGTCAGTTAGGAGATACGCAGTATTTT
-	-	18	TRBJ2-5	TRBV25-1	CASSAAHARGAHQETQYF	TGTGCCAGCAGTGCCGCCCACGCCCGGGGGGCCCACCAAGAGACCCAGTACTTC
-	once	13	TRBJ2-7	TRBV5-4	CASSLRGAYEQYF	TGTGCCAGCAGCCTCCGGGGGGCGTACGAGCAGTACTTC